A single sample gave rise to the 13 T cell receptor beta chains below, sequenced in a study of OX40 agonist ivuxolimab in advanced cancers. Assay used: immunoSEQ multiplex PCR; TCRdb lists only in-frame clones, some missing. This table holds approximately 86,000 clones, about 86% found once. This material consisted of CD4+ or CD8+ T cells sorted from blood, taken in a trial of the OX40 agonist ivuxolimab. The receptors here all came from an adult with an advanced solid tumor such as melanoma, head and neck, liver or kidney cancer.

This chain joins TRBV7-9 and TRBJ1-2; D gene uncertain. This CDR3 has 11 amino acids. With 2 bases removed from V and 8 bases from J, the gap between germline ends came to 6 bases. In germline, CDR1 is SEHNR, CDR2 FQNEAQ (reference sequence). The CDR3 region is CASSLLQGYTF. The CDR3 DNA reads TGTGCCAGCAGCTTACTACAGGGCTACACCTTC.

The genes are TRBV19 and TRBJ1-2, with D perhaps matching TRBD1 (6 bases). This CDR3 comprises 14 residues. Germline assignment: CDR1 LNHDA and CDR2 SQIVND (reference sequence). V lost 3 bases to trimming and J lost 4 bases, with 12 bases between them. The CDR3 protein is CASSMRGGIYGYTF. CDR3 in DNA: TGTGCCAGTAGTATGCGGGGGGGCATCTATGGCTACACCTTC.

On this clone itself: An end of the junction does not agree with germline; a read error may underlie this. The chain links TRBV6-1 to TRBJ1-1; possible D gene TRBD1, 5 bases. CDR1 is MNHNS, CDR2 SASEGT, per germline. The CDR3 spans 13 residues. This chain's CDR3 is CASKRGLNAEAFF. CDR3 DNA: TGTGCCAGCAAACGGGGCCTGAACGCTGAAGCTTTCTTT.

This clone was found once. This chain links TRBV18 with TRBJ2-7; maybe TRBD2 (6 bases). From germline, CDR1 is KGHSH and CDR2 LQKENI. The V end lost 3 bases, the J end lost 5 bases, and 14 bases lay between the germline ends. This CDR3 contains 14 residues. The CDR3 spells CASSPPSAGHEQYF. CDR3 DNA sequence: TGTGCCAGCTCACCCCCTAGTGCGGGGCACGAGCAGTACTTC.

The CDR3, as DNA: TGTGCCAGCAGCCAACTGGACAGGCGAAACACTGAAGCTTTCTTT. It encodes CASSQLDRRNTEAFF. The chain uses TRBV5-5 and TRBJ1-1; TRBD1 matches at 7 bases. V dropped 4 bases and J dropped 2; count of bases not matched to a gene: 8. This CDR3 comprises 15 residues. Germline lookup yields CDR1 SGHKS and CDR2 YYEKEE (reference sequence).

The V and J genes are TRBV7-2 and TRBJ2-5; the match to TRBD1 covers 7 bases. In germline, CDR1 is SGHTA, CDR2 FQGNSA. The CDR3 loop spans 13 amino acids. V was pared by 5 bases and J by 5 bases, with 5 bases of the junction left unmatched. The CDR3 here is CASSRGQAETQYF. The DNA of the CDR3 is TGTGCCAGCAGCCGCGGACAGGCGGAGACCCAGTACTTC. Together with reference TRBV7-2 and TRBJ2-5, the CDR3 gives the full variable domain: GAGVSQSPSNKVTEKGKDVELRCDPISGHTALYWYRQSLGQGLEFLIYFQGNSAPDKSGLPSDRFSAERTGGSVSTLTIQRTQQEDSAVYLCASSRGQAETQYFGPGTRLLVL.

V usage is TRBV5-1 and J usage is TRBJ2-1; the D gene is possibly TRBD2 (7 bases). Trimming left V 5 bases short and J 3 bases short, with 12 bases between. This CDR3 has 14 amino acids. The germline V gene encodes CDR1 SGHRS and CDR2 YFSETQ. This CDR3 reads CASREGGHYNEQFF. Here the CDR3 DNA reads TGCGCCAGCAGAGAGGGGGGGCACTACAATGAGCAGTTCTTC.

A remark on this clone: Other DNA sequences from this sample encode an identical CDR3 as well. The chain links TRBV6-5 to TRBJ1-1; D call uncertain. The CDR3 sequence is 11 residues long. Germline V gives CDR1 MNHEY, CDR2 SVGAGI. Trimming removed 5 bases from V and 4 bases from J, with 5 bases in between. CDR3 sequence (DNA): TGTGCCAGCAGTCGCGGCACTGAAGCTTTCTTT. Encoded protein: CASSRGTEAFF.

This chain joins TRBV29-1 and TRBJ2-1, with D possibly TRBD1 on 5 matching bases. The CDR3 is made up of 13 amino acids. The germline V gene encodes CDR1 SQVTM and CDR2 ANQGSEA. Trimming cost V 4 bases and J 4 bases, with 11 bases left between them. CDR3 coding DNA: TGCAGCGTTGGGTACCAGGGTTACAATGAGCAGTTCTTC. Protein: CSVGYQGYNEQFF.

The V and J genes are TRBV14 and TRBJ1-2; the D gene is possibly TRBD1 (6 bases). CDR1 SGHDN and CDR2 FVKESK come from the germline V gene. The ends were cut back, 4 bases at V and 6 bases at J, with 15 bases in the middle. The CDR3 is made up of 14 amino acids. The CDR3 DNA reads as TGTGCCAGCAGCCCATCAGGGGAGTGGGATGGCTACACCTTC. This translates into CASSPSGEWDGYTF.

This clone appeared a single time. This chain joins TRBV7-3 and TRBJ1-1, with a tentative D call TRBD1 (6 bases). V was pared by 5 bases and J by 1 base, with 14 bases between. Germline values: CDR1 SGHTA, CDR2 FQGTGA. This CDR3 spans 15 amino acids. The CDR3 DNA follows: TGTGCCAGCAGCCCCGGGGGGGCAGGGAACACTGAAGCTTTCTTT. This codes for CASSPGGAGNTEAFF.

The V and J genes are TRBV7-8 and TRBJ2-1; no reliable D call. CDR3 size: 13 residues. The V end was cut by 3 bases, the J end by 8 bases, with 11 bases between. Germline values: CDR1 SGHVS, CDR2 FQNEAQ. The DNA of the CDR3 is TGTGCCAGCAGCTTTTCTCCAGGCGATGAGCAGTTCTTC. It yields the protein CASSFSPGDEQFF.

The V gene is TRBV27, the J gene TRBJ2-6, with a possible D match to TRBD2 (7 bases). Germline values: CDR1 MNHEY, CDR2 SMNVEV (reference sequence). The CDR3 sequence is 18 residues long. The V end was cut by 6 bases, the J end by 0 bases, with 18 bases between. The DNA of the CDR3 is TGTGCCAGCAGCCCTTGGCAGGGGAGGGGCTCTGGGGCCAACGTCCTGACTTTC. Amino acid sequence: CASSPWQGRGSGANVLTF.